This TCR beta chain originates from a study of cytomegalovirus exposure and HLA in healthy donors. Clones were read by immunoSEQ multiplex PCR, and TCRdb kept only the in-frame ones, dropping some. The sample lists about 56,000 clones, 90% to 96% occurring once. V lost 6 bases and J lost 8; bases outside the gene matches: 9. Looked up from germline, CDR1 is MNHEY and CDR2 is SMNVEV (reference sequence). This CDR3 comprises 13 residues. Concerning this clone itself: Its antigen is not identified.

The donors formed part of the 120-subject validation cohort, distinct from the 666-subject first cohort. Study-level results: 150 or so TCR beta chains were listed as cytomegalovirus-associated. There were a few CMV-associated chains whose specificity for CMV antigens was confirmed in vitro.

This chain connects TRBV27 to TRBJ1-2; 7 bases are a match to TRBD1. The specimen sequenced was PBMCs. This receptor was identified in a woman aged 18 to 35 in good health and CMV-seronegative. DNA for the CDR3: TGTGCCAGCAGCCTAACAGGGGTGAGCGGCTACACCTTC. Translated, it gives CASSLTGVSGYTF.